These T cell receptor beta chains were read from a single sample in a study of identical twins. Via MiXCR, TCRdb re-called the 5' RACE reads, giving one row per CDR3 protein. The data contain fewer than 650,000 distinct CDR3 sequences, around a tenth of them singletons. The sample was also reused in another study, on yellow fever vaccine responses in identical twins.

The specimen sequenced was PBMCs. All receptors derive from a woman between 18 and 29 years old in good health. Each CDR3 is given with its conserved first and last residue. A D gene is named only where the DNA matches it firmly. Size is stated for part of the rows, as once, few or many counts, or as a class when the clone is expanded.

d_call	v_call	clone_size	j_call	cdr3_aa	cdr3_nt
TRBD1	TRBV7-9	-	TRBJ2-7	CASSLRQGFSYEQYF	TGTGCCAGCAGCTTACGACAGGGCTTCTCCTACGAGCAGTACTTC
TRBD2	TRBV12-5	-	TRBJ2-3	CASVIQRESTDTQYF	TGTGCTAGTGTTATCCAGCGGGAAAGCACAGATACGCAGTATTTT
-	TRBV29-1	-	TRBJ1-2	CSVLIHTDYGYTF	TGCAGCGTTCTGATCCACACGGACTATGGCTACACCTTC
-	TRBV7-2	few	TRBJ1-5	CASRTGGVANQPQHF	TGTGCCAGCAGGACAGGAGGGGTTGCCAATCAGCCCCAGCATTTT
-	TRBV7-9	many	TRBJ2-1	CASSELEPNEQFF	TGTGCCAGCAGCGAACTAGAGCCCAATGAGCAGTTCTTC
TRBD2	TRBV11-3	-	TRBJ2-2	CASSPPGLAGLSGELFF	TGTGCCAGCAGCCCTCCGGGACTAGCGGGATTGTCCGGGGAGCTGTTTTTT
-	TRBV7-8	few	TRBJ1-2	CASSPVGDSYGYTF	TGTGCCAGCAGCCCGGTCGGGGATTCGTATGGCTACACCTTC
TRBD1	TRBV5-5	many	TRBJ1-2	CASSEAGTGGLYGYTF	TGTGCCAGCAGCGAAGCCGGGACAGGGGGATTGTATGGCTACACCTTC
TRBD2	TRBV16	few	TRBJ2-3	CASRSAGGPTDTQYF	TGTGCCAGCAGAAGCGCGGGAGGGCCCACAGATACGCAGTATTTT
-	TRBV12-3/TRBV12-4	many	TRBJ2-4	CASSPRGNIQYF	TGTGCCAGCTCCCCCCGGGGGAACATTCAGTACTTC
TRBD2	TRBV9	-	TRBJ2-7	CASSGDSGLADYEQYF	TGTGCCAGCAGCGGGGACTCGGGACTAGCAGACTACGAGCAGTACTTC
-	TRBV20-1	-	TRBJ1-5	CSASMGNQPQHF	TGCAGTGCTAGTATGGGAAATCAGCCCCAGCATTTT